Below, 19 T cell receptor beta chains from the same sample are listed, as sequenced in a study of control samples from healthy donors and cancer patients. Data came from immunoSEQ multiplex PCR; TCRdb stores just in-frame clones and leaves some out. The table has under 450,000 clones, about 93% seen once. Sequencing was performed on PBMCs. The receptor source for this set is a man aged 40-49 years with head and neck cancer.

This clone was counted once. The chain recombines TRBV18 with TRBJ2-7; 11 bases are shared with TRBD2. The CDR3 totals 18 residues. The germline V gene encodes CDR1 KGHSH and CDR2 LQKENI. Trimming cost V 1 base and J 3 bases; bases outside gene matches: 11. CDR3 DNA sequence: TGTGCCAGCTCACCACGGGCTAGCGGGGGGTCCGAAGTCTACGAGCAGTACTTC. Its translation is CASSPRASGGSEVYEQYF.

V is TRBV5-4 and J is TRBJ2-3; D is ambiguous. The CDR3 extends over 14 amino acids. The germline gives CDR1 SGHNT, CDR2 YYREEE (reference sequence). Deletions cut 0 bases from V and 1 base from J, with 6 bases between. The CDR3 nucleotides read TGTGCCAGCAGCTTGGGGCCGGGCACAGATACGCAGTATTTT. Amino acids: CASSLGPGTDTQYF.

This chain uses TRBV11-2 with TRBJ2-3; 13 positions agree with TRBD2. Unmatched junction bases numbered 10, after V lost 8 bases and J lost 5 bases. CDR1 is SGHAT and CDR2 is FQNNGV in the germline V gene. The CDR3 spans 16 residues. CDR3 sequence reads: CASAGTSGIIGDTQYF. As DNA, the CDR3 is TGTGCCAGCGCCGGGACTAGCGGGATCATAGGAGATACGCAGTATTTT.

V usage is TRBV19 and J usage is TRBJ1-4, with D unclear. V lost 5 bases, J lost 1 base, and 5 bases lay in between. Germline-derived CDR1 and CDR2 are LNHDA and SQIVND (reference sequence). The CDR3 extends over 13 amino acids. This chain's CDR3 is CASSLRTNEKLFF. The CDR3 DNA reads TGTGCCAGTAGTCTCCGAACTAATGAAAAACTGTTTTTT.

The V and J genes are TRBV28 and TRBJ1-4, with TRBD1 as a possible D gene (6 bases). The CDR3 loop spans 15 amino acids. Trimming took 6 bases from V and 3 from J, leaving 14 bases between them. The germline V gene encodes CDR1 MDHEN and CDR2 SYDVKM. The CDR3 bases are TGTGCCAGCAGCCCTGCGGGACACCCTAATGAAAAACTGTTTTTT. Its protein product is CASSPAGHPNEKLFF.

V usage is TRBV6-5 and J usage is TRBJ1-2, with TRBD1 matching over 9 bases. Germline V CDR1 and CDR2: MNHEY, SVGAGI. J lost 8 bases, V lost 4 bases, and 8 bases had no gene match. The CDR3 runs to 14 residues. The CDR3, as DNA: TGTGCCAGCAGTTGGGATGGGACAGGGCGAGGCTACACCTTC. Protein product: CASSWDGTGRGYTF.

The CDR3 nucleotides are TGCAGTGCTAGAGAGGGGGTGGGCTACACCTTC. This gives the protein CSAREGVGYTF. This rearrangement joins TRBV20-1 to TRBJ1-2, with TRBD1 as a possible D gene (5 bases). Germline lookup yields CDR1 DFQATT and CDR2 SNEGSKA (reference sequence). V shed 0 bases and J shed 8 bases, with 7 bases lying between them. This CDR3 has 11 residues.

This CDR3 reads CASSIDLRETFF. Written as DNA, the CDR3 is TGTGCCAGTAGTATAGATCTAAGAGAAACTTTCTTT. The rearrangement links TRBV19 to TRBJ1-1; D remains unclear. Trimming cost V 0 bases and J 12 bases, with 11 bases left between them. Germline assignment: CDR1 LNHDA and CDR2 SQIVND (reference sequence). This CDR3 has 12 amino acids. The whole variable domain, filled in from reference TRBV19 and TRBJ1-1, reads DGGITQSPKYLFRKEGQNVTLSCEQNLNHDAMYWYRQDPGQGLRLIYYSQIVNDFQKGDIAEGYSVSREKKESFPLTVTSAQKNPTAFYLCASSIDLRETFFGQGTRLTVV.

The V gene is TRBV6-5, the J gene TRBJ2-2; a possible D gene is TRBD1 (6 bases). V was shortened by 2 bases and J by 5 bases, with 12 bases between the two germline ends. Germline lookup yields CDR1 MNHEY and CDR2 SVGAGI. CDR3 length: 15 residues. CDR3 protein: CASSYRDRITGELFF. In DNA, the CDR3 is TGTGCCAGCAGTTACCGCGACAGGATAACCGGGGAGCTGTTTTTT.

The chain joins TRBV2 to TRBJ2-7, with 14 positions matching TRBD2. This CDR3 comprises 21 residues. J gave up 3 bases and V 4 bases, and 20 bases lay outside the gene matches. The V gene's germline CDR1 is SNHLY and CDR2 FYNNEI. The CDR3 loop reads CASSGAQTGTSGSQGYYEQYF. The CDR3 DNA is TGTGCCAGCAGTGGGGCTCAAACCGGGACTAGCGGGAGTCAAGGGTACTACGAGCAGTACTTC.

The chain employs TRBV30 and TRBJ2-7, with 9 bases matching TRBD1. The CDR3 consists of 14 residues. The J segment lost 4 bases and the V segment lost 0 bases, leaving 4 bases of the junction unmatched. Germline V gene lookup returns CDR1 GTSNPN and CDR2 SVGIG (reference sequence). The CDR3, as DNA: TGTGCCTGGAGTGTTTTTGGACAGGGGTACGAGCAGTACTTC. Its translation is CAWSVFGQGYEQYF.

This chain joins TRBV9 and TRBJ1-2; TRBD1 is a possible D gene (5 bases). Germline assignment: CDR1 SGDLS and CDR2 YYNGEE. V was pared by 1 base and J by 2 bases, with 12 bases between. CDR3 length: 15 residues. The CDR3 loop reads CASSVSTSGNYGYTF. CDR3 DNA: TGTGCCAGCAGCGTATCGACATCAGGGAACTATGGCTACACCTTC.

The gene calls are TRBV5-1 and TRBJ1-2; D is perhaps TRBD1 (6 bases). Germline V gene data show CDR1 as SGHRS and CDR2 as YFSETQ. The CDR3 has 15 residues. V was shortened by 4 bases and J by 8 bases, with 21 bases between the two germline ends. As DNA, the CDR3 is TGCGCCAGCAGCCTTTCCGGACAGCCTACGGAGGGCTACACCTTC. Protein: CASSLSGQPTEGYTF.

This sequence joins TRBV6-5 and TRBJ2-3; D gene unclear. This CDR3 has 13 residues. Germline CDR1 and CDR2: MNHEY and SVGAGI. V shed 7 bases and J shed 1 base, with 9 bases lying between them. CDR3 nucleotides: TGTGCCAGCAACAGATGGCGCACAGATACGCAGTATTTT. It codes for CASNRWRTDTQYF.

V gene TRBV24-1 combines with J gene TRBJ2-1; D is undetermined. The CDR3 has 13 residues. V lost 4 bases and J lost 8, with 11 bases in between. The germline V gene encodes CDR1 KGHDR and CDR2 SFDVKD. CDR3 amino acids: CATSDPRTDEQFF. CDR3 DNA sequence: TGTGCCACCAGTGACCCCCGGACGGATGAGCAGTTCTTC.

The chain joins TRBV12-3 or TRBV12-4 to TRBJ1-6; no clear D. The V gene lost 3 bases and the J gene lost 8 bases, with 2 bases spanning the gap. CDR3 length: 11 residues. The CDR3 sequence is CASSFDSPLHF. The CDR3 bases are TGTGCCAGCAGTTTTGATTCACCCCTCCACTTT.

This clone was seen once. CDR3 sequence (DNA): TGTGCCAGCAGCCCGAAGGGACTAGCGGGAGAGGTTGAGCAGTTCTTC. Translating gives CASSPKGLAGEVEQFF. The V call is TRBV11-2, the J call TRBJ2-1; 14 bases are shared with TRBD2. J lost 9 bases, V lost 5 bases, and 9 bases had no gene match. The CDR3 is 16 amino acids. Germline CDR1 SGHAT, CDR2 FQNNGV.

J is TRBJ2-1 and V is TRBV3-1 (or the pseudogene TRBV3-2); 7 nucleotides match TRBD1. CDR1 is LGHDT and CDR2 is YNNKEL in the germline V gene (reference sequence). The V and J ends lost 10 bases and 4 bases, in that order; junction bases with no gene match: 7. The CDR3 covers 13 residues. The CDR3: CAIMDRIYNEQFF. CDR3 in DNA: TGTGCCATCATGGACAGGATTTACAATGAGCAGTTCTTC.

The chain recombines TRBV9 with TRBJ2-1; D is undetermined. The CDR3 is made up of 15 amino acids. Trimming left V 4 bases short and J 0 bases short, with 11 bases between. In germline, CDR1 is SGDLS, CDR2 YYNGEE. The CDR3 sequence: CASSPSLSSYNEQFF. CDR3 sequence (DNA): TGTGCCAGCAGCCCTAGTCTTAGCTCCTACAATGAGCAGTTCTTC.